Listed below are T cell receptor beta chains from one sample, sequenced in a study of blood T cell repertoires in COVID-19. Assay: immunoSEQ multiplex PCR; the TCRdb copy retains only in-frame clones and omits some. The data hold hundreds of thousands of clones, with around 90% observed a single time. Sequencing used peripheral blood. These receptor sequences come from a man aged 60 to 69 who had recovered from COVID-19. Both conserved end residues are part of each CDR3. The D gene is left open where the match is weak. Clone size appears in some rows only: once, few, many, or a class for an expanded clone.

>13|TRBV19|NA|TRBJ2-7|TRBD1
TGTGCCAGTAGCCGGGACAGTTCCTACGAGCAGTACTTC
CASSRDSSYEQYF
>14|TRBV5-1|NA|TRBJ2-6|NA
TGCGCCAGCAGCGGAGGACCTGGGGCCAACGTCCTGACTTTC
CASSGGPGANVLTF
>13|TRBV7-9|NA|TRBJ2-1|NA
TGTGCCAGCAGGGGGCTTGGGGCCAATGAGCAGTTCTTC
CASRGLGANEQFF
>13|TRBV19|NA|TRBJ1-5|NA
TGTGCCAGTAGTATTTTCAGGAATCAGCCCCAGCATTTT
CASSIFRNQPQHF
>17|TRBV28|NA|TRBJ2-7|TRBD1
TGTGCCAGCAGTGGGACAGGGGGCGTTCGACGGTACTACGAGCAGTACTTC
CASSGTGGVRRYYEQYF
>12|TRBV11-2|NA|TRBJ1-6|NA
TGTGCCAGCAGCTTAACTCGTTTTCACCTCCACTTT
CASSLTRFHLHF
>16|TRBV4-1|few|TRBJ2-2|TRBD2
TGCGCCAGCAGCGGCGGGAGGGCCCCGAACACCGGGGAGCTGTTTTTT
CASSGGRAPNTGELFF
>13|TRBV28|few|TRBJ2-3|NA
TGTGCCAGCAGTTTTGGCAGCACAGATACGCAGTATTTT
CASSFGSTDTQYF
>16|TRBV9|NA|TRBJ2-1|NA
TGTGCCAGCAGCTGGAAGGGGGTCGAGGCCTACAATGAGCAGTTCTTC
CASSWKGVEAYNEQFF
>17|TRBV3-1/TRBV3-2|NA|TRBJ2-1|NA
TGTGCCAGCAGCCAAGATTCATCCGGCAGGGCCTACAATGAGCAGTTCTTC
CASSQDSSGRAYNEQFF
>15|TRBV6-5|NA|TRBJ2-1|TRBD2
TGTGCCAGCAGTCCCGGGACTAGCGGGCGTGATGAGCAGTTCTTC
CASSPGTSGRDEQFF
>13|TRBV5-6|NA|TRBJ1-5|NA
TGTGCCAGCAGCACTGGGCCCAATCAGCCCCAGCATTTT
CASSTGPNQPQHF
>15|TRBV30|NA|TRBJ1-4|NA
TGTGCCTGGGGCAATCCTATACGCTCTAATGAAAAACTGTTTTTT
CAWGNPIRSNEKLFF
>16|TRBV27|NA|TRBJ1-1|NA
TGTGCCAGCAGGCTTCTTGGAGGCGGGGGTAACACTGAAGCTTTCTTT
CASRLLGGGGNTEAFF
>13|TRBV12-3/TRBV12-4|NA|TRBJ1-2|NA
TGTGCCAGCAGTTTAAGGCGGGCAGTCGGCTACACCTTC
CASSLRRAVGYTF
>12|TRBV7-2|NA|TRBJ2-5|NA
TGTGCCAGCAGCCGGGGGGCAGAGACCCAGTACTTC
CASSRGAETQYF
>19|TRBV6-1|NA|TRBJ1-6|TRBD1
TGTGCCAGCAGTGGCTACCAGGGGGCATCGGGCTCCTATAATTCACCCCTCCACTTT
CASSGYQGASGSYNSPLHF
>14|TRBV4-2|NA|TRBJ1-2|NA
TGTGCCAGCAGCCAAGATTTCGAACTATATGGCTACACCTTC
CASSQDFELYGYTF
>13|TRBV30|NA|TRBJ1-5|NA
TGTGCCTGGAAAGGGGGAGGCAATCAGCCCCAGCATTTT
CAWKGGGNQPQHF
>14|TRBV7-7|NA|TRBJ2-5|NA
TGTGCTAGCAGCTTAGGCTCAGGGCAAGAGACCCAGTACTTC
CASSLGSGQETQYF
>14|TRBV6-5|once|TRBJ2-5|TRBD2
TGTGCCACCACCTTAGCGGGAGCCCAAGAGACCCAGTACTTC
CATTLAGAQETQYF
>15|TRBV19|NA|TRBJ2-1|NA
TGTGCCAGTAGTAGGTCACAGGAGAGCTACAATGAGCAGTTCTTC
CASSRSQESYNEQFF
>14|TRBV11-3|NA|TRBJ2-7|NA
TGTGCCATCTCACGAGGGGGGGGGCCGGGCGAGCAGTACTTC
CAISRGGGPGEQYF
>19|TRBV18|NA|TRBJ1-4|TRBD1
TGTGCCAGCTCACCTACCTCCGGGACAGGGGTTGCAACTAATGAAAAACTGTTTTTT
CASSPTSGTGVATNEKLFF
>16|TRBV7-9|NA|TRBJ2-3|TRBD1
TGTGCCAGCAGCTTAGATGGGACAGGGGGGAGAGATACGCAGTATTTT
CASSLDGTGGRDTQYF
>15|TRBV24-1|once|TRBJ2-5|TRBD1
TGTGCCACCAGTGATGGACAGGGTCATATAAAGACCCAGTACTTC
CATSDGQGHIKTQYF